This paragraph covers one T cell receptor (beta chain) sequence. Its antigen remains undetermined. The input lacks base qualities; no much larger clone sits a single base away. This sample is drawn from a study of cytomegalovirus exposure and HLA in healthy donors (dated by TCRdb to between 2016 and 2019). About the investigation overall: A later analysis indicated that the 90 to 150 validation repertoires were generated on the platform also employed for the approximately 700 repertoires of the first cohort. The aim of the study was to test whether cataloging public T cell receptors could identify signatures of past pathogen exposure. In addition to the first cohort of roughly 700 subjects, a separate validation cohort of 120 different subjects was used. To predict cytomegalovirus infection status, the study brought together high-throughput TCR immunosequencing, statistical association of individual TCRs with disease status, and machine learning.

Results the study describes overall, beyond this receptor: Of the cluster scores, about 94% were above 0 in a later analysis, which found that TCRs clustered in the first cohort also tended to co-occur in the 90 to 150 validation repertoires. The classifier was reported to diagnose cytomegalovirus status with high specificity and sensitivity in both the original and validation cohorts. The authors suggested that the approach could potentially be extended to other disease states and immunological phenotypes. All 130 or so repertoires were used to score co-occurrence in the validation cohort in a later analysis, because that analysis had no HLA typing for the cohort. Three of the identified cytomegalovirus-associated TCR beta chains were confirmed in vitro to be specific for cytomegalovirus antigens. A total of fewer than 200 TCR beta chains were listed by the study as associated with cytomegalovirus. Most TCR sequences were observed very rarely across donors, whereas some public TCRs were present in many individuals.

Separate from the roughly 650-subject first cohort, the validation cohort of 95 to 150 subjects was the group to which the donors belonged. The trim is 4 bases for V and 5 bases for J, with a gap of 21 bases between the germline ends. Via the germline V gene, CDR1 is SGHDT and CDR2 YYEEEE. The CDR3, from cysteine to phenylalanine, totals 16 residues. Only the CDR3 part of the read is kept: 48 bases, read in frame from the first base. The method behind the library was the immunoSEQ multiplex PCR assay. The authors' analysis ran thus. To diagnose cytomegalovirus status from the catalog of TCR beta chain sequences, a statistical classification framework was built. As stored in TCRdb, this immuneACCESS dataset retains in-frame rearrangements with V and J assigned. A fraction of the clones does not appear; measured against another copy, unresolved V genes explain less than half of the discrepancy, and the remainder lacks a known reason. The DNA gave D and trimming, while V, J and clone size come from that table. The sample data list around 120,000 clones, and roughly 90% of these were observed just once. The top ten clonotypes cover over 6% of the sample.

The TCR comes from a woman aged 18 to 35 in good health and CMV-seropositive. The chain was built from TRBV5-6 and TRBJ2-5, with TRBD1 tentatively as D gene (6 bases match). Sequenced: PBMCs. This receptor has the CDR3 CASSINLYRAMETQYF. The DNA sequence follows: TGTGCCAGCAGCATAAACTTATACAGGGCCATGGAGACCCAGTACTTC.